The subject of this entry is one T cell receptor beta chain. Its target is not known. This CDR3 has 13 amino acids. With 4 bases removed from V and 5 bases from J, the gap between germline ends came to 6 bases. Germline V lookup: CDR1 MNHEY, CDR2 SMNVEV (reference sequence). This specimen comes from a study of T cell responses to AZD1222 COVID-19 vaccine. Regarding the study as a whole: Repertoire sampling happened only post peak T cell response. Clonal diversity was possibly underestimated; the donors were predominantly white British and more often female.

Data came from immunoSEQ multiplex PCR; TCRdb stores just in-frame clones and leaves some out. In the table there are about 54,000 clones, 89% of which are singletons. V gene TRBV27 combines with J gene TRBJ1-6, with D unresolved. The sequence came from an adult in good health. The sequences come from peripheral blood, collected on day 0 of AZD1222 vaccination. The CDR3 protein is CASSSSDNSPLHF. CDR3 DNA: TGTGCCAGCAGTTCCTCAGATAATTCACCCCTCCACTTT.